The clone carrying this TCR beta chain was seen only once. Its antigen is unknown. The naive CD8 subset, CD45RO-negative cells positively selected for CCR7, excluded terminally differentiated effector memory CD45RA+ cells. Germline V gives CDR1 SEHNR, CDR2 FQNEAQ (reference sequence). The CDR3 totals 13 residues. Deletions cut 1 base from V and 15 bases from J, with 16 bases between. The sample comes from a study of shared clonotypes between healthy human individuals. General study findings and limits: The sharing of about 5% of naive CD4 clonotypes was seen across a handful of donors. Richness estimates generally favored naive over memory subsets.

Assay used: immunoSEQ multiplex PCR; TCRdb lists only in-frame clones, some missing. Of about 1,800,000 clones listed, roughly 95% were seen once; the top ten hold roughly 1%. The TCR comes from a man aged 18 to 29 in good health. Input material: naive CD8+ T cells sorted from blood. The chain combines TRBV7-9 with TRBJ2-1, with D unresolved. The CDR3 DNA follows: TGTGCCAGCAGCTTAGTCCTTGAACCGTCGCGGTTCTTC. Protein product: CASSLVLEPSRFF. Full variable domain (outside the CDR3, taken from reference TRBV7-9 and TRBJ2-1): DTGVSQNPRHKITKRGQNVTFRCDPISEHNRLYWYRQTLGQGPEFLTYFQNEAQLEKSRLLSDRFSAERPKGSFSTLEIQRTEQGDSAMYLCASSLVLEPSRFFGPGTRLTVL.